This T cell receptor beta chain was profiled in a study of blood T cell repertoires in COVID-19. Overall study context: Donors in the United States, Italy and Spain gave samples during acute or convalescent COVID-19. The cDNA or gDNA used as material had been derived from T cells, B-cell-depleted T cells, or PBMCs.

V was pared by 5 bases and J by 2 bases, with 10 bases of the junction left unmatched. The CDR3 runs to 17 residues. From germline, CDR1 is MDHEN and CDR2 SYDVKM. Original methodology: Reference gene primers were amplified, and this amplification served to estimate nucleated cell counts. Assay: immunoSEQ multiplex PCR; the TCRdb copy retains only in-frame clones and omits some. D and trimming come from the DNA, and the V and J calls and clone size come from that table. The sample yields approximately 76,000 clones, about 89% seen once. Sequencing used peripheral blood. The clonotype originates from a woman aged 55-70 years with acute or convalescent COVID-19. The rearrangement joins TRBV28 to TRBJ2-3, with 10 bases that match TRBD2. Here the CDR3 DNA reads TGTGCCAGCAGTCATCTAGCGGGGGACCCTCTCACAGATACGCAGTATTTT. Translating it yields CASSHLAGDPLTDTQYF.